These T cell receptor beta chains were read from a single sample in a study of cytomegalovirus exposure and HLA in healthy donors. Assay used: immunoSEQ multiplex PCR; TCRdb lists only in-frame clones, some missing. This table holds about 120,000 clones, about 61% found once. Sequencing was carried out using PBMCs. Receptors were obtained from a man younger than 30 in good health and CMV-seropositive. The CDR3 runs from the conserved cysteine through the conserved F or W. The D gene is left open where the match is weak. Only part of the rows carry a size: once, few, many, or a class if the clone is expanded.

>TRBJ2-5|NA|TRBV10-3|NA
TGTGCCATCAGTGAGCTGCCGCCCAGTCTCATTGAGACCCAGTACTTC
CAISELPPSLIETQYF
>TRBJ1-2|NA|TRBV19|NA
TGTGCCAGTAGTCCAGGGACTCGACCAGTGAAGGGCTACACCTTC
CASSPGTRPVKGYTF
>TRBJ1-1|NA|TRBV2|NA
TGTGCCAGCCAGGGGTGGATGAACACTGAAGCTTTCTTT
CASQGWMNTEAFF
>TRBJ1-4|NA|TRBV7-9|NA
TGTGCCAGCAGCTTACAGGGCACAGGTGAAAAACTGTTTTTT
CASSLQGTGEKLFF
>TRBJ2-5|NA|TRBV5-1|TRBD1
TGCGCCAGCAGCGCGGGACAGGGGCCCCGACAGGAGACCCAGTACTTC
CASSAGQGPRQETQYF
>TRBJ2-7|NA|TRBV5-6|NA
TGTGCCAGCAGCCATCGGGCGGGGTACGAGCAGTACTTC
CASSHRAGYEQYF
>TRBJ2-1|NA|TRBV5-6|NA
TGTGCCAGCAGCCTCATACAGGGACGGGAGCAGTTCTTC
CASSLIQGREQFF
>TRBJ2-4|few|TRBV6-8|TRBD2
TGTGCCAGCAGTTACTCGGGGGGGTTAGGGAACATTCAGTACTTC
CASSYSGGLGNIQYF
>TRBJ1-4|few|TRBV6-4|TRBD1
TGTGCCAGCCCGACAGGGGGTGGAAAACTGTTTTTT
CASPTGGGKLFF
>TRBJ1-2|NA|TRBV19|TRBD1
TGTGCCAGTAGTACGGGACAGCCCGTGAGCACCTTC
CASSTGQPVSTF
>TRBJ2-5|few|TRBV5-4|NA
TGTGCCAGCAGCTCTCCCGACGTCCGCGGGGTGCAAGAGACCCAGTACTTC
CASSSPDVRGVQETQYF
>TRBJ2-7|NA|TRBV7-9|TRBD1
TGTGCCAGCAGCTTAGGTAAAGTTGGGACAGGGTCCTACGAGCAGTACTTC
CASSLGKVGTGSYEQYF
>TRBJ1-5|NA|TRBV27|NA
TGTGCCAGCAGTTTCCCAAATCAGCCCCAGCATTTT
CASSFPNQPQHF
>TRBJ2-7|few|TRBV2|TRBD2
TGTGCCAGCAGTGAAGTGGCGGGGGTCGTCTACGAGCAGTACTTC
CASSEVAGVVYEQYF
>TRBJ2-2|once|TRBV6-5|NA
TGTGCCAGCAAAAAAGGGGGAGCCACCGGGGAGCTGTTTTTT
CASKKGGATGELFF
>TRBJ2-7|few|TRBV5-1|TRBD2
TGCGCCAGCAGCCCTAGCCTAGCGGGGTCCTACGAGCAGTACTTC
CASSPSLAGSYEQYF